Listed below are T cell receptor beta chains from one sample, sequenced in a study of regulatory T cells in long-lasting Graves disease. Using its own MiXCR run on the multiplex PCR reads, TCRdb lists one record per CDR3 protein. The sample lists under 400,000 distinct CDR3 sequences, 15% to 20% occurring once. This same sample was also part of a study on T cells in Graves' hyperthyroidism and ophthalmopathy.

This sample comprised peripheral blood mononuclear cells (PBMCs), obtained at new diagnosis, from a patient treated with antithyroid drugs. The receptor set was obtained from a man aged 35 to 55 with Graves disease. Both conserved end residues are part of each CDR3. Fields, in order: V gene, J gene, CDR3 protein.

TRBV3-1	TRBJ2-7	CASSQVGTSLSEQYF
TRBV7-2	TRBJ2-3	CASSASSGVYTDTQYF
TRBV5-1	TRBJ2-3	CASSSFSWGLTDTQYF
TRBV20-1	TRBJ1-5	CSARDLGQGRNQPQHF
TRBV29-1	TRBJ2-7	CSVGPGMGTYEQYF
TRBV24-1	TRBJ1-4	CATSGQDQKLFF
TRBV5-1	TRBJ2-3	CASSFTGADHTQYF
TRBV19	TRBJ2-2	CASSTWTSGINTGELFF
TRBV11-2	TRBJ1-2	CASSRLRGPSPYGYTF
TRBV7-2	TRBJ1-1	CASKWGGPQLNTEAFF
TRBV20-1	TRBJ1-6	CSASRRTDSPLHF
TRBV18	TRBJ2-3	CASSPPGGLTTDTQYF